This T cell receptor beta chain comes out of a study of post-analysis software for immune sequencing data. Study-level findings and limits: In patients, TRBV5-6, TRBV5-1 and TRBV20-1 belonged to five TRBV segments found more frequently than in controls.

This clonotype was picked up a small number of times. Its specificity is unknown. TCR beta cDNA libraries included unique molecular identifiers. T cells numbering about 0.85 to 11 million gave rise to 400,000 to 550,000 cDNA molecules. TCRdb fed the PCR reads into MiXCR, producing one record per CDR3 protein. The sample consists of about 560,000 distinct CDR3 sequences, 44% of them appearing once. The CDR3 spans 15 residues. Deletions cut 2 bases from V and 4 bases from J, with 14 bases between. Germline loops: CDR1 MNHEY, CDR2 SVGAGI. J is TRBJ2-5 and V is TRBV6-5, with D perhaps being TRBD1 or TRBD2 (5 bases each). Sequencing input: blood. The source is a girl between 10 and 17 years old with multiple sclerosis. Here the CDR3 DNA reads TGTGCCAGCAGTTACGAGAGGGGCGCAGGAGAGACCCAGTACTTC. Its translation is CASSYERGAGETQYF.